A single sample is the source of the 2 T cell receptor beta chains below, sequenced in a study of cytomegalovirus exposure and HLA in healthy donors (dated by TCRdb to about 2017). Libraries were built with the immunoSEQ multiplex PCR assay. For the multiplex PCR, a mixture combining 60 forward primers for TCR Vbeta segments and 13 reverse primers for TCR Jbeta segments was used. TCRdb's version of the immuneACCESS table is confined to in-frame rearrangements and falls short of the full clone set. An unresolved V gene accounts for under half of the shortfall where checked; the remainder is of unknown origin. The sample data list 150,000 or so clones, and approximately 80% of these were observed just once. About 3% of the sample lies in the top ten. The sequenced sample consisted of PBMCs. The receptors were gathered from a male donor in good health and CMV-seronegative.

This chain uses TRBV16 with TRBJ1-4; 9 bases map to TRBD1. With 2 bases clipped from V and 4 bases from J, the junction kept 8 bases outside the gene matches. Germline V gene data show CDR1 as KGHSY and CDR2 as FQNENV. CDR3 length: 17 residues. The CDR3 loop is CASSQDLWTGVNEKLFF. In nucleotides, the CDR3 is TGTGCCAGCAGCCAAGATCTCTGGACAGGGGTTAATGAAAAACTGTTTTTT.

The chain employs TRBV6-6 and TRBJ2-7; TRBD2 is a possible D gene (6 bases). V gave up 5 bases and J gave up 9 bases, with 23 bases separating them. This CDR3 spans 15 amino acids. Looked up from germline, CDR1 is MNHNY and CDR2 is SVGAGI (reference sequence). CDR3 in amino acids: CASSQTRVARGGQYF. CDR3 coding DNA: TGTGCCAGCAGTCAGACGAGGGTTGCGCGGGGCGGGCAGTACTTC.